The next 15 T cell receptor beta chains were all read from a single sample in a study of T cell responses to AZD1222 COVID-19 vaccine. Here immunoSEQ multiplex PCR was the method, and the copy in TCRdb shows in-frame clones only, minus some. The sample lists approximately 150,000 clones; over 85% were seen once. The specimen was peripheral blood, collected on day 0 of AZD1222 vaccination. These receptors were obtained from an adult in good health.

The chain couples TRBV7-9 to TRBJ1-4; TRBD1 aligns across 12 bases. The CDR3 length is 17 residues. The germline V gene encodes CDR1 SEHNR and CDR2 FQNEAQ (reference sequence). V was pared by 1 base and J by 3 bases, with 3 bases of the junction left unmatched. In DNA, the CDR3 is TGTGCCAGCAGCTTAGTGGGACAGGGGGCCTCTAATGAAAAACTGTTTTTT. Residues: CASSLVGQGASNEKLFF.

V is TRBV14 and J is TRBJ1-1, with a possible D match to TRBD1 (5 bases). In germline, CDR1 is SGHDN, CDR2 FVKESK. Between the trimmed V and J ends, which lost 2 bases and 3 bases, there was a span of 25 bases. The CDR3 extends over 19 amino acids. The CDR3 is CASSQKLIGAQRLDTEAFF. The CDR3 DNA reads as TGTGCCAGCAGCCAAAAACTCATCGGGGCGCAGAGATTAGACACTGAAGCTTTCTTT.

Written as DNA, the CDR3 is TGTGCCAGCAGCCCGACGGACAGGAGCAACACCGGGGAGCTGTTTTTT. Amino acids: CASSPTDRSNTGELFF. The rearrangement joins TRBV5-4 to TRBJ2-2; 7 bases are shared with TRBD1. CDR1 is SGHNT and CDR2 is YYREEE in the germline V gene (reference sequence). V trimming: 4 bases; J trimming: 2 bases; junction bases outside the gene matches: 8. This CDR3 has 16 amino acids. Supplemented by reference TRBV5-4 and TRBJ2-2, the full variable domain reads ETGVTQSPTHLIKTRGQQVTLRCSSQSGHNTVSWYQQALGQGPQFIFQYYREEENGRGNFPPRFSGLQFPNYSSELNVNALELDDSALYLCASSPTDRSNTGELFFGEGSRLTVL.

The chain combines TRBV7-2 with TRBJ2-2, with TRBD1 matching 7 bases. V shed 3 bases and J 2 bases; nucleotides not matched to a gene: 9. Looked up from germline, CDR1 is SGHTA and CDR2 is FQGNSA. This CDR3 comprises 17 residues. The CDR3 nucleotides are TGTGCCAGCAGCTTCTTATCCGGGACAGAAAACACCGGGGAGCTGTTTTTT. Translating gives CASSFLSGTENTGELFF.

This sequence joins TRBV19 and TRBJ1-1; 8 bases are shared with TRBD1. CDR3 length: 17 amino acids. J lost 0 bases, V lost 7 bases, and 13 bases had no gene match. Germline values: CDR1 LNHDA, CDR2 SQIVND (reference sequence). CDR3 region: CASTHTGQGGMNTEAFF. The CDR3 coding sequence is TGTGCCAGTACTCACACAGGACAGGGTGGGATGAACACTGAAGCTTTCTTT.

V and J are TRBV10-1 and TRBJ2-7; the D is unclear. The germline V and J ends were trimmed by 2 bases and 1 base, with 6 bases remaining between them. The CDR3 is 13 residues long. Germline V gene lookup returns CDR1 WNHNN and CDR2 SYGVQD (reference sequence). The CDR3 reads CASSEAGSYEQYF. The CDR3 DNA is TGCGCCAGCAGTGAGGCAGGTTCCTACGAGCAGTACTTC.

The CDR3 is CASRAGTGTYEQYF. CDR3 bases: TGTGCCAGCAGGGCCGGGACAGGTACCTACGAGCAGTACTTC. The rearrangement joins TRBV3-1 (or the pseudogene TRBV3-2) to TRBJ2-7; 8 positions match TRBD1. The CDR3 loop spans 14 amino acids. Germline CDR1 LGHDT, CDR2 YNNKEL (reference sequence). The J segment lost 2 bases and the V segment lost 6 bases, leaving 6 bases of the junction unmatched.

The rearrangement joins TRBV19 to TRBJ1-2, with TRBD1 as a possible D gene (5 bases). V lost 7 bases and J lost 4, with 16 bases in between. The CDR3 length is 14 residues. Germline assignment: CDR1 LNHDA and CDR2 SQIVND (reference sequence). The CDR3 spells CASNAPGLVYGYTF. The CDR3 nucleotides read TGTGCCAGTAATGCCCCGGGACTCGTCTATGGCTACACCTTC.

Points on this clone: The junction differs from germline at one of its ends, possibly a read error. The chain uses TRBV5-8 and TRBJ1-1, with a possible D match to TRBD1 (5 bases). The CDR3 is made up of 14 amino acids. The germline gives CDR1 SGHTS, CDR2 YDEGEE. CDR3 in DNA: TGTGCCAGCACCTTGGGGGTGGGAAGAACTGAAGCTTTCTTT. As protein: CASTLGVGRTEAFF.

The rearrangement joins TRBV15 to TRBJ1-4; the D is unclear. CDR3 length: 13 amino acids. Looked up from germline, CDR1 is LNHNV and CDR2 is YYDKDF (reference sequence). Trimming stripped 9 bases from V and 2 bases from J, with 10 bases between. The CDR3 sequence: CATSGGTNEKLFF. The CDR3 nucleotides are TGTGCCACGAGCGGAGGGACTAATGAAAAACTGTTTTTT.

The chain joins TRBV19 to TRBJ1-1; possible D gene TRBD1, 6 bases. Deletions cut 4 bases from V and 1 base from J, with 10 bases between. The CDR3 is 14 amino acids. From germline, CDR1 is LNHDA and CDR2 SQIVND (reference sequence). The CDR3 protein is CASSTATGNTEAFF. CDR3 nucleotides: TGTGCCAGTAGTACGGCGACAGGGAACACTGAAGCTTTCTTT.

The chain carries TRBV14 and TRBJ1-4; no firm D call. The germline V gene encodes CDR1 SGHDN and CDR2 FVKESK. V was pared by 5 bases and J by 0 bases, with 10 bases between. The CDR3 loop spans 15 amino acids. CDR3 in amino acids: CASSAAVSTNEKLFF. The CDR3 DNA reads as TGTGCCAGCAGCGCGGCAGTCTCAACTAATGAAAAACTGTTTTTT. Variable domain in full (rest from reference TRBV14 and TRBJ1-4): EAGVTQFPSHSVIEKGQTVTLRCDPISGHDNLYWYRRVMGKEIKFLLHFVKESKQDESGMPNNRFLAERTGGTYSTLKVQPAELEDSGVYFCASSAAVSTNEKLFFGSGTQLSVL.

The chain joins TRBV7-2 to TRBJ1-3; no clear D gene. The length of the CDR3 is 14 residues. CDR1 is SGHTA, CDR2 FQGNSA, per germline. V lost 3 bases and J 3 bases, leaving 9 bases between the germline ends. The DNA of the CDR3 is TGTGCCAGCAGCTTGGGCCAGAGTGGAAACACCATATATTTT. It specifies CASSLGQSGNTIYF. The variable domain in full, completed from reference TRBV7-2 and TRBJ1-3, reads GAGVSQSPSNKVTEKGKDVELRCDPISGHTALYWYRQSLGQGLEFLIYFQGNSAPDKSGLPSDRFSAERTGGSVSTLTIQRTQQEDSAVYLCASSLGQSGNTIYFGEGSWLTVV.

The V and J genes are TRBV6-1 and TRBJ2-7; possible D gene TRBD2, 5 bases. The CDR3 loop spans 12 amino acids. Trimming removed 1 base at V and 12 bases at J, with 13 bases between. CDR1 MNHNS and CDR2 SASEGT come from the germline V gene. The CDR3 protein is CASSEGGIEGYF. CDR3 sequence (DNA): TGTGCCAGCAGTGAAGGTGGGATTGAGGGGTACTTC.

The chain employs TRBV5-1 and TRBJ2-1, with D hard to call. The V end was cut by 0 bases, the J end by 5 bases, with 9 bases between. Germline V gene lookup returns CDR1 SGHRS and CDR2 YFSETQ. CDR3 length equals 14 residues. The CDR3 DNA sequence: TGCGCCAGCAGCTTGGCCTGGACCCACAATGAGCAGTTCTTC. As protein: CASSLAWTHNEQFF.